A selection of T cell receptor beta chains follows, all from one sample in a study of HIV-infected patients and healthy controls. MiXCR, applied by TCRdb to the 5' RACE reads, yields one record per CDR3 protein. Counted here are roughly 7,700 distinct CDR3 sequences, about 6.3% occurring once; the ten biggest clones make up about 22%. This material consisted of blood, taken before antiretroviral therapy. The receptors here all came from an adult with HIV infection. The CDR3 runs from the conserved cysteine through the conserved F or W. Each record gives: clone size, D gene, J gene, V gene, CDR3 DNA, CDR3 protein. A D gene is named only where the DNA matches it firmly. Not every row has a clone size; where given, it reads once, few, many or a size class.

clone_size: many
d_call: NA
j_call: TRBJ2-1
v_call: TRBV7-9
cdr3_nt: TGTGCCAGCAGCTTCTTAGGTAGGCAGTTCTTC
cdr3_aa: CASSFLGRQFF

clone_size: many
d_call: TRBD2
j_call: TRBJ2-5
v_call: TRBV7-7
cdr3_nt: TGTGCCAGCAGCGGTCCTATGGCGGGGGGCCAAGAGACCCAGTACTTC
cdr3_aa: CASSGPMAGGQETQYF

clone_size: many
d_call: NA
j_call: TRBJ2-4
v_call: TRBV2
cdr3_nt: TGTGCCAGCAGTGCCGGGTTGGGAGCCAAAAACATTCAGTACTTC
cdr3_aa: CASSAGLGAKNIQYF

clone_size: NA
d_call: NA
j_call: TRBJ2-5
v_call: TRBV12-3/TRBV12-4
cdr3_nt: TGTGCCAGCAGTACAACAGGGCTGGAAGAGACCCAGTACTTC
cdr3_aa: CASSTTGLEETQYF

clone_size: many
d_call: TRBD1
j_call: TRBJ2-1
v_call: TRBV5-1
cdr3_nt: TGCGCCAGCAGCTGGGGACAGAATAGGGATGAGCAGTTCTTC
cdr3_aa: CASSWGQNRDEQFF

clone_size: NA
d_call: TRBD2
j_call: TRBJ2-1
v_call: TRBV7-9
cdr3_nt: TGTGCCAGCAGCTTAGTTCAGCGGGGGGACGAAAATGAGCAGTTCTTC
cdr3_aa: CASSLVQRGDENEQFF

clone_size: many
d_call: TRBD1
j_call: TRBJ1-5
v_call: TRBV12-3/TRBV12-4
cdr3_nt: TGTGCCAGCAGTCATAGGGACAGGCTCGGGCAGCCCCAGCATTTT
cdr3_aa: CASSHRDRLGQPQHF

clone_size: medium-sized
d_call: TRBD2
j_call: TRBJ2-1
v_call: TRBV6-1
cdr3_nt: TGTGCCAGCAGTGAAGCATACTCGCTAGCGGGGGTGGACAATGAGCAGTTCTTC
cdr3_aa: CASSEAYSLAGVDNEQFF

clone_size: medium-sized
d_call: NA
j_call: TRBJ2-1
v_call: TRBV4-2
cdr3_nt: TGTGCCAGCAGCCCGGACTGGAATGAGCAGTTCTTC
cdr3_aa: CASSPDWNEQFF

clone_size: NA
d_call: TRBD2
j_call: TRBJ2-1
v_call: TRBV3-1
cdr3_nt: TGTGCCAGCAGCCAAGTCATCGCGGGGGGCCATAATGAGCAGTTCTTC
cdr3_aa: CASSQVIAGGHNEQFF

clone_size: many
d_call: TRBD1
j_call: TRBJ1-2
v_call: TRBV2
cdr3_nt: TGTGCCAGCAGTGCAGGACAGGGGGCTGCCTATGGCTACACCTTC
cdr3_aa: CASSAGQGAAYGYTF

clone_size: many
d_call: NA
j_call: TRBJ2-7
v_call: TRBV7-3
cdr3_nt: TGTGCCAGCAGCTTATACGGGGAGGAGGGCCACGAGCAGTACTTC
cdr3_aa: CASSLYGEEGHEQYF

clone_size: medium-sized
d_call: NA
j_call: TRBJ2-1
v_call: TRBV9
cdr3_nt: TGTGCCAGCAGCGTAGTCGGCAGCTACAATGAGCAGTTCTTC
cdr3_aa: CASSVVGSYNEQFF

clone_size: medium-sized
d_call: TRBD2
j_call: TRBJ2-7
v_call: TRBV29-1
cdr3_nt: TGCAGCGTTAGCGGGGGGCCGTTCCAGTACTTC
cdr3_aa: CSVSGGPFQYF

clone_size: hyperexpanded
d_call: NA
j_call: TRBJ2-5
v_call: TRBV14
cdr3_nt: TGTGCCAGCAGCCAAGATCGGGCCCGGAAGTACTTC
cdr3_aa: CASSQDRARKYF

clone_size: many
d_call: TRBD1
j_call: TRBJ2-3
v_call: TRBV6-1
cdr3_nt: TGTGCCAGCAGAGATGGGACAGTCACAGATACGCAGTATTTT
cdr3_aa: CASRDGTVTDTQYF

clone_size: few
d_call: NA
j_call: TRBJ1-2
v_call: TRBV4-2
cdr3_nt: TGTGCCAGCAGCCAAGTCTTATGGCAGGGAGCAATTTCCAACTATGGCTACACCTTC
cdr3_aa: CASSQVLWQGAISNYGYTF

clone_size: few
d_call: NA
j_call: TRBJ2-6
v_call: TRBV5-1
cdr3_nt: TGCGCCATCAGCTTGCGGCTCTCTGGGGCCAACGTCCTGACTTTC
cdr3_aa: CAISLRLSGANVLTF

clone_size: many
d_call: NA
j_call: TRBJ2-1
v_call: TRBV12-3/TRBV12-4
cdr3_nt: TGTGCCAGCAGTAGGTCAGGGGTCTACAATGAGCAGTTCTTC
cdr3_aa: CASSRSGVYNEQFF

clone_size: NA
d_call: TRBD1
j_call: TRBJ1-1
v_call: TRBV10-3
cdr3_nt: TGTGCCATCACCAGGGACAGGTCTGATGAAGCTTTCTTT
cdr3_aa: CAITRDRSDEAFF

clone_size: medium-sized
d_call: NA
j_call: TRBJ2-3
v_call: TRBV7-2
cdr3_nt: TGTGCCAGCAGCTTATTCTCCGGGAGCACAGATACGCAGTATTTT
cdr3_aa: CASSLFSGSTDTQYF

clone_size: many
d_call: NA
j_call: TRBJ2-5
v_call: TRBV20-1
cdr3_nt: TGCAGTGCTAGGCCGACAGGACAAGAGACCCAGTACTTC
cdr3_aa: CSARPTGQETQYF

clone_size: many
d_call: NA
j_call: TRBJ2-3
v_call: TRBV28
cdr3_nt: TGTGCCAGCAGTTTATCACTAGCTGGGACCCTCACAGATACGCAGTATTTT
cdr3_aa: CASSLSLAGTLTDTQYF

clone_size: NA
d_call: NA
j_call: TRBJ1-3
v_call: TRBV7-9
cdr3_nt: TGTGCCAGCAGCCTGGGCGTATCATTCTCTGGAAACACCATATATTTT
cdr3_aa: CASSLGVSFSGNTIYF

clone_size: medium-sized
d_call: TRBD2
j_call: TRBJ2-5
v_call: TRBV2
cdr3_nt: TGTGCCAGCAGTGACGAACTAGCGGGGGCCAAGACCCAGTACTTC
cdr3_aa: CASSDELAGAKTQYF

clone_size: NA
d_call: NA
j_call: TRBJ1-5
v_call: TRBV25-1
cdr3_nt: TGTGCAAACAGTGAAGGAACAGGTACAGGGCAGCCCCAGCATTTT
cdr3_aa: CANSEGTGTGQPQHF

clone_size: medium-sized
d_call: NA
j_call: TRBJ1-5
v_call: TRBV13
cdr3_nt: TGTGCCAGCAGCTTAGGGTCCAGGGGTCAGCCCCAGCATTTT
cdr3_aa: CASSLGSRGQPQHF

clone_size: many
d_call: NA
j_call: TRBJ2-5
v_call: TRBV5-4
cdr3_nt: TGTGCCAGCAGCTTGGGGCAGGAAGAGACCCAGTACTTC
cdr3_aa: CASSLGQEETQYF

clone_size: many
d_call: NA
j_call: TRBJ1-5
v_call: TRBV6-5
cdr3_nt: TGTGCCAGCAGTTTTGAGGGCCCTTTTAATCAGCCCCAGCATTTT
cdr3_aa: CASSFEGPFNQPQHF

clone_size: many
d_call: TRBD2
j_call: TRBJ2-5
v_call: TRBV29-1
cdr3_nt: TGCAGCGTTTCCAGCCGCGGGGGGTTCAGGGAGACCCAGTACTTC
cdr3_aa: CSVSSRGGFRETQYF

clone_size: medium-sized
d_call: NA
j_call: TRBJ2-5
v_call: TRBV20-1
cdr3_nt: TGCAGTGCTCAAGTGGGGGTTAGGCAAGAGACCCAGTACTTC
cdr3_aa: CSAQVGVRQETQYF